The next 15 T cell receptor beta chains were all read from a single sample in a study of technical replicates of blood from a few donors. Clones were read by immunoSEQ multiplex PCR, and TCRdb kept only the in-frame ones, dropping some. Among tens of thousands of clones listed, 85% to 95% were seen once. Sequencing used PBMCs. These receptors originate from a human donor in good health. Some clones in this sample may be carry-over from other donors' samples.

The chain has TRBV15 and TRBJ1-2; perhaps TRBD1 as D (6 bases). CDR3 size: 15 residues. Trimming stripped 3 bases from V and 5 bases from J, with 16 bases between. Germline loops: CDR1 LNHNV, CDR2 YYDKDF (reference sequence). In DNA form, the CDR3 reads TGTGCCACCAGCAGTGACATACAGGGTCCTTATGGCTACACCTTC. Translation: CATSSDIQGPYGYTF. Looking up the rest from reference TRBV15 and TRBJ1-2 gives the full variable domain: DAMVIQNPRYQVTQFGKPVTLSCSQTLNHNVMYWYQQKSSQAPKLLFHYYDKDFNNEADTPDNFQSRRPNTSFCFLDIRSPGLGDTAMYLCATSSDIQGPYGYTFGSGTRLTVV.

The chain employs TRBV5-6 and TRBJ2-5; 9 positions agree with TRBD1. Germline CDR1 is SGHDT and CDR2 is YYEEEE. This CDR3 has 15 residues. The trim removed 0 bases at V and 4 bases at J, leaving 4 bases unmatched. The CDR3 DNA sequence: TGTGCCAGCAGCTTGGGGACAGGGGTTGGAGAGACCCAGTACTTC. Protein product: CASSLGTGVGETQYF.

The genes are TRBV5-1 and TRBJ1-1; D is perhaps TRBD1 (6 bases). There are 14 residues in the CDR3. Germline CDR1 SGHRS, CDR2 YFSETQ. Between the trimmed V and J ends, which lost 3 bases and 5 bases, there was a span of 14 bases. The CDR3, as DNA: TGCGCCAGCAGCTCCGGGGGGGGCAGGACTGAAGCTTTCTTT. This translates into CASSSGGGRTEAFF. Full variable domain (rest looked up from reference TRBV5-1 and TRBJ1-1): KAGVTQTPRYLIKTRGQQVTLSCSPISGHRSVSWYQQTPGQGLQFLFEYFSETQRNKGNFPGRFSGRQFSNSRSEMNVSTLELGDSALYLCASSSGGGRTEAFFGQGTRLTVV.

The count of this clone is one. The V call is TRBV6-5, the J call TRBJ1-2; 7 bases map to TRBD1. Trimming took 0 bases from V and 8 from J; bases not matched to a gene: 9. The CDR3 runs 15 residues. Germline lookup yields CDR1 MNHEY and CDR2 SVGAGI. The CDR3 nucleotides are TGTGCCAGCAGTTACTCCCGCTCCCGGACAGGCGGCTACACCTTC. Its protein is CASSYSRSRTGGYTF.

J is TRBJ1-6 and V is TRBV6-6; D gene uncertain. Germline-derived CDR1 and CDR2 are MNHNY and SVGAGI (reference sequence). Between the trimmed V and J ends, which lost 6 bases and 6 bases, there was a span of 9 bases. The CDR3 is made up of 13 amino acids. Here the CDR3 reads CASSQPTNSPLHF. The CDR3 nucleotides are TGTGCCAGCAGCCAACCTACTAATTCACCCCTCCACTTT.

The chain has TRBV4-3 and TRBJ2-7, with unresolved D. The CDR3 contains 13 residues. Germline CDR1 reads LGHNA; CDR2 reads YSLEER. The V end lost 4 bases, the J end lost 1 base, and 8 bases lay between the germline ends. The chain's CDR3 is CASSPPDSYEQYF. The CDR3 nucleotides read TGCGCCAGCAGCCCCCCAGATTCCTACGAGCAGTACTTC.

The chain has TRBV14 and TRBJ1-2; D is unclear. The CDR3 consists of 15 residues. V lost 4 bases to trimming and J lost 1 base, with 13 bases between them. Germline V gives CDR1 SGHDN, CDR2 FVKESK. For the CDR3, the DNA is TGTGCCAGCAGCCCTCAGGCCAGGTTTAACTATGGCTACACCTTC. Its protein product is CASSPQARFNYGYTF. Variable domain in full (rest from reference TRBV14 and TRBJ1-2): EAGVTQFPSHSVIEKGQTVTLRCDPISGHDNLYWYRRVMGKEIKFLLHFVKESKQDESGMPNNRFLAERTGGTYSTLKVQPAELEDSGVYFCASSPQARFNYGYTFGSGTRLTVV.

The J gene is TRBJ2-5, the V gene TRBV6-1; 9 nucleotides line up with TRBD2. The CDR3 covers 16 residues. The germline CDR1 and CDR2 sequences are MNHNS and SASEGT. With V trimmed by 1 base and J by 6 bases, 9 bases remained unmatched. The CDR3 bases are TGTGCCAGCAGTGAAGGAGATCAACCTAGCGGGAAGACCCAGTACTTC. Translated: CASSEGDQPSGKTQYF.

This chain uses TRBV5-6 with TRBJ1-1; 7 nucleotides align to TRBD1. V was clipped by 6 bases and J by 3 bases; unmatched bases: 14. The germline gives CDR1 SGHDT, CDR2 YYEEEE. The CDR3 spans 16 residues. The CDR3 sequence: CASIPGLTGKDTEAFF. CDR3 in DNA: TGTGCCAGCATCCCGGGACTGACAGGGAAAGACACTGAAGCTTTCTTT.

The V gene is TRBV5-5, the J gene TRBJ2-6; D remains ambiguous. This CDR3 contains 16 residues. Trimming shortened V by 4 bases and J by 0 bases, and 11 bases separated the two germline ends. CDR1 is SGHKS, CDR2 YYEKEE, per germline (reference sequence). The CDR3 DNA sequence: TGTGCCAGCAGCGCCTTACCGAGCTCTGGGGCCAACGTCCTGACTTTC. Translation gives CASSALPSSGANVLTF.

The chain uses TRBV2 and TRBJ2-3; 10 positions match TRBD2. This CDR3 has 15 amino acids. Germline lookup yields CDR1 SNHLY and CDR2 FYNNEI. The V segment lost 8 bases and the J segment 7 bases; nucleotides outside the gene matches: 12. CDR3 nucleotide sequence: TGTGCCAGCTCACCCAGCGGGGGGGATAAAAATACGCAGTATTTT. Its protein is CASSPSGGDKNTQYF.

This chain links TRBV2 with TRBJ2-3; tentatively, D is TRBD2 (6 bases). Trimming left V 5 bases short and J 2 bases short, with 17 bases between. This CDR3 has 16 residues. The germline V gene encodes CDR1 SNHLY and CDR2 FYNNEI. The CDR3 nucleotides read TGTGCCAGCAGTCCTTCCCGGGGGAGCAACACAGATACGCAGTATTTT. Translated: CASSPSRGSNTDTQYF. The full variable domain, in which reference TRBV2 and TRBJ2-3 provide the parts outside the CDR3, is EPEVTQTPSHQVTQMGQEVILRCVPISNHLYFYWYRQILGQKVEFLVSFYNNEISEKSEIFDDQFSVERPDGSNFTLKIRSTKLEDSAMYFCASSPSRGSNTDTQYFGPGTRLTVL.

This sequence joins TRBV19 and TRBJ1-5; D uncertain. CDR1 is LNHDA and CDR2 is SQIVND in the germline V gene (reference sequence). This CDR3 region has 15 residues. Trimming pared 7 bases from V and 0 bases from J, leaving 13 bases between. Written as DNA, the CDR3 is TGTGCCAGTAAGGTGGAGAGAGATAGCAATCAGCCCCAGCATTTT. Amino acids: CASKVERDSNQPQHF.

In this sample, this clone turned up a few times. This chain uses TRBV2 with TRBJ1-2, with D tentatively TRBD1 (5 bases). Trimming stripped 6 bases from V and 5 bases from J, with 16 bases between. This CDR3 comprises 14 residues. The germline V gene has CDR1 SNHLY and CDR2 FYNNEI. As DNA, the CDR3 is TGTGCCAGCAGCAGGGAAGGGATTGATTATGGCTACACCTTC. It specifies CASSREGIDYGYTF.

This chain connects TRBV6-6 to TRBJ2-7; a possible D gene is TRBD2 (5 bases). Germline V gives CDR1 MNHNY, CDR2 SVGAGI (reference sequence). V gave up 2 bases and J gave up 4 bases, with 15 bases separating them. The length of the CDR3 is 15 residues. The CDR3 protein is CASSYRVPGEYEQYF. The CDR3 DNA sequence: TGTGCCAGCAGTTACCGTGTGCCCGGGGAGTACGAGCAGTACTTC.